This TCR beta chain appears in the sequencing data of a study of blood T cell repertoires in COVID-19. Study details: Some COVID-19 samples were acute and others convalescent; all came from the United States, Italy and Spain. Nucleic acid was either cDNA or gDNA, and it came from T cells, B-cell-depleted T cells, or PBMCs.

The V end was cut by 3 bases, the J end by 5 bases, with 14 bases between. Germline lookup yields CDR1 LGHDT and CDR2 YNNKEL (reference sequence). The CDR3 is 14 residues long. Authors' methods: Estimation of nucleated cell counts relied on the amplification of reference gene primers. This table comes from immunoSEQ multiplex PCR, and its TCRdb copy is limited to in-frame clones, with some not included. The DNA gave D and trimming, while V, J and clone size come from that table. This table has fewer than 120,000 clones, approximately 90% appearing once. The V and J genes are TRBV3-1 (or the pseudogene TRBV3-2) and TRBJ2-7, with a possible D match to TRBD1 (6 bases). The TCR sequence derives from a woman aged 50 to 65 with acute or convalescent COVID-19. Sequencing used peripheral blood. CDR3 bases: TGTGCCAGCAGCCAGCGGTGGGCAGGGGACGAGCAGTACTTC. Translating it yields CASSQRWAGDEQYF.